Below are 5 T cell receptor beta chains sequenced from a single sample in a study of blood T cell repertoires in COVID-19. Sequencing was performed with immunoSEQ multiplex PCR; in TCRdb, only in-frame clones are kept and a portion is missing. This table holds some 70,000 clones, approximately 92% found once. Sequenced sample: peripheral blood. Receptors originate from a man between 45 and 60 years old with active COVID-19.

CDR3 sequence (DNA): TGCGCCAGCAGAGCCTACGGAGTACTCGCCCTCACAGATACGCAGTATTTT. As protein: CASRAYGVLALTDTQYF. The gene calls are TRBV10-2 and TRBJ2-3; no clear D gene. V was shortened by 6 bases and J by 2 bases, with 21 bases between the two germline ends. CDR1 WSHSY and CDR2 SAAADI come from the germline V gene. The CDR3 extends over 17 amino acids.

Worth noting for this clone: This sample includes further DNA sequences coding for the same CDR3. The gene calls are TRBV9 and TRBJ2-7, with a weak D call TRBD1 (6 bases). V lost 3 bases and J lost 5, with 12 bases in between. The germline V gene encodes CDR1 SGDLS and CDR2 YYNGEE. CDR3 length equals 13 residues. This CDR3 reads CASSAPQGDEQYF. CDR3 nucleotide sequence: TGTGCCAGCAGCGCCCCACAGGGAGACGAGCAGTACTTC.

This chain joins TRBV29-1 and TRBJ1-1; the D gene is possibly TRBD1 (5 bases). With 6 bases removed from V and 9 bases from J, the gap between germline ends came to 20 bases. Germline-derived CDR1 and CDR2 are SQVTM and ANQGSEA. This CDR3 has 13 residues. Written as DNA, the CDR3 is TGCAGCGTAGCCTGGACGAGCGGGGCGAAAGCTTTCTTT. It encodes CSVAWTSGAKAFF.

This clone was picked up one time. The rearrangement links TRBV5-1 to TRBJ2-5; TRBD2 agrees at 7 bases. After removal of 0 bases from V and 2 bases from J, the junction contained 10 bases not matched to a gene. This CDR3 has 17 residues. Per germline, CDR1 SGHRS and CDR2 YFSETQ. CDR3 loop: CASSLGPTGGGQETQYF. In DNA, the CDR3 is TGCGCCAGCAGCTTGGGGCCTACTGGGGGAGGGCAAGAGACCCAGTACTTC.

As DNA, the CDR3 is TGTGCCAGCAGAGAGTACGAGCAGTACTTC. It yields the protein CASREYEQYF. V gene TRBV6-5 combines with J gene TRBJ2-7; D unclear. Trimming removed 6 bases from V and 4 bases from J, with 4 bases in between. In germline, CDR1 is MNHEY, CDR2 SVGAGI. This CDR3 region has 10 residues.